Included here is one T cell receptor (beta chain) sequence, with context. Clones were read by immunoSEQ multiplex PCR, and TCRdb kept only the in-frame ones, dropping some. This sample has about 240,000 clones, with 70% to 90% found just once. This sample is drawn from a study of blood T cell repertoires in COVID-19. Germline V gene lookup returns CDR1 MNHEY and CDR2 SVGAGI. The trim removed 6 bases at V and 2 bases at J, leaving 6 bases unmatched. The CDR3 extends over 15 amino acids. Input material: peripheral blood. The clonotype comes from a man aged 60-69 years with acute or convalescent COVID-19. The rearrangement uses TRBV6-5 and TRBJ2-7; 11 bases are a match to TRBD2. The CDR3 is CASRGGLAETYEQYF. The CDR3 region has the DNA TGTGCCAGCAGGGGGGGACTAGCGGAAACCTACGAGCAGTACTTC.